This passage covers 28 T cell receptor beta chains from one sample sequenced in a study of T cells after yellow fever vaccination. TCRdb reprocessed the 5' RACE reads via MiXCR and lists one record per CDR3 protein. The data contain around 65,000 distinct CDR3 sequences, 5.5% to 7.5% of them singletons. Here the sequenced sample was CD4+ T cells sorted from PBMCs, taken roughly 14 days after the first yellow fever vaccination. These receptors were taken from a man between 18 and 35 years old who received the YFV17D yellow fever vaccine.

The chain couples TRBV10-3 to TRBJ1-5, with D perhaps TRBD1 (6 bases). V lost 4 bases and J lost 7, with 26 bases in between. Germline V lookup: CDR1 ENHRY, CDR2 SYGVKD. The CDR3 loop spans 18 amino acids. The DNA of the CDR3 is TGTGCCATCAGTGGAGAAAGGGGGGCCACTGTTACCGGACAGCCCCAGCATTTT. It translates to CAISGERGATVTGQPQHF.

This clonotype came up many times. The CDR3 loop is CASSLRSPGPEAFF. The CDR3 nucleotides are TGTGCCAGCAGTTTACGCTCCCCGGGCCCTGAAGCTTTCTTT. The rearrangement links TRBV12-3 or TRBV12-4 to TRBJ1-1, with D unresolved. This CDR3 is built from 14 residues. Trimming cost V 2 bases and J 6 bases, with 13 bases left between them.

This sequence joins TRBV7-2 and TRBJ2-1; 10 bases agree with TRBD2. The CDR3 consists of 12 residues. The V and J ends lost 6 bases and 12 bases, in that order; junction bases with no gene match: 5. Looked up from germline, CDR1 is SGHTA and CDR2 is FQGNSA. CDR3 loop: CASSKAGGGQFF. The CDR3 bases are TGTGCCAGCAGTAAAGCGGGGGGGGGGCAGTTCTTC.

This clonotype was picked up many times. The rearrangement links TRBV6-5 to TRBJ1-2; tentatively, D is TRBD1 (5 bases). The CDR3 totals 14 residues. With 4 bases removed from V and 8 bases from J, the gap between germline ends came to 17 bases. Germline V CDR1 and CDR2: MNHEY, SVGAGI. CDR3 region: CASSSGWIRGGYTF. CDR3 sequence (DNA): TGTGCCAGCAGTTCGGGGTGGATACGGGGGGGCTACACCTTC.

This clonotype was observed at least ten times. This rearrangement joins TRBV28 to TRBJ2-2; possible D gene TRBD1, 6 bases. The CDR3 runs to 12 residues. Germline CDR1 is MDHEN and CDR2 is SYDVKM. The V end lost 6 bases, the J end lost 7 bases, and 9 bases lay between the germline ends. The CDR3 DNA follows: TGTGCCAGCAGGGGGGCAGGCGGGGAGCTGTTTTTT. Protein: CASRGAGGELFF.

This clonotype has at least ten counts. This chain connects TRBV7-2 to TRBJ1-5; D gene unclear. Germline loops: CDR1 SGHTA, CDR2 FQGNSA. This CDR3 has 13 residues. V lost 3 bases to trimming and J lost 9 bases, with 12 bases between them. The CDR3 protein is CASSLGREWPQHF. CDR3 coding DNA: TGTGCCAGCAGCTTGGGCCGGGAGTGGCCCCAGCATTTT.

This clonotype has at least ten counts. The CDR3 sequence is CASRPQTGSYEQYV. As DNA, the CDR3 is TGTGCCAGCAGACCCCAGACAGGCTCCTACGAGCAGTACGTC. This rearrangement joins TRBV5-6 to TRBJ2-7, with TRBD1 as a possible D gene (6 bases). The CDR3 length is 14 residues. Germline CDR1 is SGHDT and CDR2 is YYEEEE. V dropped 5 bases and J dropped 0 bases, with 12 bases sitting between them.

This clonotype came up many times. The J gene is TRBJ2-6, the V gene TRBV12-3 or TRBV12-4; D is unresolved. The CDR3 sequence is 20 residues long. V was pared by 3 bases and J by 0 bases, with 21 bases between. The CDR3 spells CASSFRRRLNLNSGANVLTF. DNA for the CDR3: TGTGCCAGCAGTTTTCGGCGTCGGTTGAATTTAAACTCTGGGGCCAACGTCCTGACTTTC.

Ten or more counts support this clonotype. The V call is TRBV12-3 or TRBV12-4, the J call TRBJ2-1; 12 nucleotides agree with TRBD1. V shed 3 bases, J shed 6 bases, and the junction held 9 bases outside the gene matches. The CDR3 is 17 amino acids. The CDR3, as DNA: TGTGCCAGCAGTTTTGGCTCGGGACAGGGGGCGTTCAATGAGCAGTTCTTC. Amino acids: CASSFGSGQGAFNEQFF.

This clonotype was counted at least ten times. The chain carries TRBV5-5 and TRBJ2-3; D is undetermined. V was trimmed by 0 bases and J by 5 bases, leaving 10 bases between them. The CDR3 spans 14 residues. Germline V gene lookup returns CDR1 SGHKS and CDR2 YYEKEE (reference sequence). CDR3 residues: CASSLDPGLDTQYF. CDR3 nucleotide sequence: TGTGCCAGCAGCTTGGATCCGGGTCTAGATACGCAGTATTTT.

The table lists this clonotype with many counts. The V call is TRBV20-1, the J call TRBJ2-5, with D tentatively TRBD2 (7 bases). Germline V gives CDR1 DFQATT, CDR2 SNEGSKA (reference sequence). The CDR3 sequence is 13 residues long. The germline V and J ends were trimmed by 6 bases and 1 base, with 12 bases remaining between them. The CDR3 DNA reads TGCAGTGCCGCGGGGGCGCCCCAAGAGACCCAGTACTTC. It specifies CSAAGAPQETQYF.

At least ten counts were recorded for this clonotype. The rearrangement uses TRBV12-3 or TRBV12-4 and TRBJ2-1; 8 nucleotides line up with TRBD2. V lost 3 bases, J lost 10 bases, and 14 bases stayed unmatched. This CDR3 has 16 residues. Here the CDR3 DNA reads TGTGCCAGCAGTTTTCGGGGGGGGGCCGGAGGGAGGGAGCAGTTCTTC. This sequence encodes CASSFRGGAGGREQFF.

Ten or more counts support this clonotype. J is TRBJ2-1 and V is TRBV6-5, with D tentatively TRBD1 (6 bases). V gave up 10 bases and J gave up 13 bases, with 20 bases separating them. Germline values: CDR1 MNHEY, CDR2 SVGAGI. This CDR3 comprises 12 residues. CDR3 residues: CATNGDPGTQFF. As DNA, the CDR3 is TGTGCCACCAATGGGGACCCGGGGACACAGTTCTTC.

This clonotype was counted many times. The genes are TRBV7-2 and TRBJ2-2; maybe TRBD1 (5 bases). Germline V gene data show CDR1 as SGHTA and CDR2 as FQGNSA. V was shortened by 6 bases and J by 4 bases, with 15 bases between the two germline ends. This CDR3 region has 15 residues. This CDR3 is CASSPGSGITGELFF. In DNA form, the CDR3 reads TGTGCCAGCAGTCCCGGGTCAGGGATCACCGGGGAGCTGTTTTTT.

Ten or more counts support this clonotype. This chain joins TRBV6-5 and TRBJ2-4, with D unresolved. Trimming removed 0 bases at V and 0 bases at J, with 9 bases between. Germline V gene data show CDR1 as MNHEY and CDR2 as SVGAGI. The CDR3 length is 16 residues. This CDR3 is CASSYSLRLAKNIQYF. The CDR3 region has the DNA TGTGCCAGCAGTTACTCGTTGCGACTAGCCAAAAACATTCAGTACTTC.

Ten or more counts support this clonotype. The rearrangement uses TRBV27 and TRBJ2-3; D is ambiguous. Between the trimmed V and J ends, which lost 8 bases and 6 bases, there was a span of 9 bases. The CDR3 is 11 amino acids. Germline V gives CDR1 MNHEY, CDR2 SMNVEV (reference sequence). CDR3 sequence: CASRLGDTQYF. The CDR3 DNA reads TGTGCCAGCCGATTGGGGGATACGCAGTATTTT.

This clonotype appeared many times. The chain carries TRBV5-1 and TRBJ2-7; D might be TRBD2 (6 bases). V was trimmed by 0 bases and J by 7 bases, leaving 11 bases between them. The CDR3 sequence is 13 residues long. Germline CDR1 SGHRS, CDR2 YFSETQ. CDR3 in amino acids: CASSLVGGLEQYV. CDR3 coding DNA: TGCGCCAGCAGCTTGGTCGGGGGTTTGGAGCAGTACGTC.

This clonotype has only a few counts. This rearrangement joins TRBV4-2 to TRBJ2-7, with D perhaps being TRBD1 or TRBD2 (5 bases each). The CDR3 contains 17 residues. The germline V gene has CDR1 LGHNA and CDR2 YNFKEQ. With 7 bases removed from V and 3 bases from J, the gap between germline ends came to 25 bases. The CDR3 is CASNHRRSGTCRYEQYV. Here the CDR3 DNA reads TGTGCCAGCAACCACAGGAGGTCCGGGACCTGTCGCTACGAGCAGTACGTC.

This clonotype was found many times. This chain joins TRBV7-2 and TRBJ2-5, with TRBD1 as a possible D gene (6 bases). The CDR3 is 16 amino acids. CDR1 SGHTA and CDR2 FQGNSA come from the germline V gene. V dropped 1 base and J dropped 5 bases, with 17 bases sitting between them. The CDR3 loop is CASSLGGTSRRETQYF. Here the CDR3 DNA reads TGTGCCAGCAGCTTAGGTGGGACATCGAGGAGGGAGACCCAGTACTTC. Full variable domain (rest looked up from reference TRBV7-2 and TRBJ2-5): GAGVSQSPSNKVTEKGKDVELRCDPISGHTALYWYRQSLGQGLEFLIYFQGNSAPDKSGLPSDRFSAERTGGSVSTLTIQRTQQEDSAVYLCASSLGGTSRRETQYFGPGTRLLVL.

This clonotype showed up many times. CDR3 in amino acids: CASRLGGESPLHF. The CDR3 DNA reads as TGTGCCAGCAGACTAGGTGGGGAGTCACCCCTCCACTTT. The V call is TRBV12-3 or TRBV12-4, the J call TRBJ1-6; D remains unclear. V was trimmed by 6 bases and J by 10 bases, leaving 13 bases between them. This CDR3 spans 13 amino acids.

J is TRBJ2-5 and V is TRBV5-1; no reliable D call. V was cut by 2 bases and J by 3 bases, with 11 bases left in between. The CDR3 totals 14 residues. Germline V CDR1 and CDR2: SGHRS, YFSETQ. In DNA form, the CDR3 reads TGCGCCAGCAGCTTTATGGGCGGCGAAGAGACCCAGTACTTC. Protein sequence: CASSFMGGEETQYF.

This clonotype was detected many times. The chain couples TRBV6-2 or TRBV6-3 to TRBJ2-5; D remains unclear. V was pared by 6 bases and J by 5 bases, with 19 bases between. Germline V lookup: CDR1 MNHEY, CDR2 SVGEGT. The CDR3 contains 15 residues. The CDR3 DNA follows: TGTGCCAGCAGAAATGAGGCGGTTCTTTACGAGACCCAGTACTTC. Protein: CASRNEAVLYETQYF.

This clonotype has ten or more counts. CDR3 DNA: TGTGCCAGCTCACCACCGGGCAGTATCGGGGAGCTGTTTTTT. Amino acids: CASSPPGSIGELFF. This chain joins TRBV18 and TRBJ2-2; no definite D call. Germline CDR1 KGHSH, CDR2 LQKENI. The CDR3 has 14 amino acids. Trimming took off 0 bases at V and 7 bases at J, with 9 bases between the two ends.

This clonotype was seen ten or more times. The rearrangement uses TRBV18 and TRBJ2-1, with D perhaps TRBD2 (5 bases). V was cut by 5 bases and J by 0 bases, with 8 bases left in between. The CDR3 sequence is 14 residues long. The germline V gene has CDR1 KGHSH and CDR2 LQKENI. The CDR3: CASSGLGSYNEQFF. The CDR3 bases are TGTGCCAGCTCAGGACTGGGCTCCTACAATGAGCAGTTCTTC. The variable domain in full, with the rest retrieved from reference TRBV18 and TRBJ2-1, is NAGVMQNPRHLVRRRGQEARLRCSPMKGHSHVYWYRQLPEEGLKFMVYLQKENIIDESGMPKERFSAEFPKEGPSILRIQQVVRGDSAAYFCASSGLGSYNEQFFGPGTRLTVL.

This clonotype was recorded once. It may be a read error: a sequence one base away is much more abundant. The V gene is TRBV5-1, the J gene TRBJ2-3, with 9 bases fitting TRBD2. CDR1 SGHRS and CDR2 YFSETQ come from the germline V gene. V shed 4 bases and J 0 bases; nucleotides not matched to a gene: 6. The CDR3 is made up of 16 amino acids. The CDR3 here is CASSQGLAHSTDTQYF. CDR3 sequence (DNA): TGCGCCAGCAGCCAGGGACTAGCCCATAGCACAGATACGCAGTATTTT. The full variable domain, its missing parts supplied by reference TRBV5-1 and TRBJ2-3, is KAGVTQTPRYLIKTRGQQVTLSCSPISGHRSVSWYQQTPGQGLQFLFEYFSETQRNKGNFPGRFSGRQFSNSRSEMNVSTLELGDSALYLCASSQGLAHSTDTQYFGPGTRLTVL.

This clonotype was seen many times. V and J are TRBV6-1 and TRBJ1-2; 10 bases are shared with TRBD1. Germline V lookup: CDR1 MNHNS, CDR2 SASEGT. Unmatched junction bases numbered 5, after V lost 3 bases and J lost 4 bases. The CDR3 consists of 15 residues. CDR3 in amino acids: CASSDPGQGTYGYTF. CDR3 nucleotide sequence: TGTGCCAGCAGTGACCCGGGACAGGGGACCTATGGCTACACCTTC.

On this clonotype: It may be a read error: a sequence one base away is much more abundant. The chain recombines TRBV5-1 with TRBJ2-5, with TRBD1 matching 11 bases. CDR1 SGHRS and CDR2 YFSETQ come from the germline V gene. There are 16 residues in the CDR3. The CDR3 is CASGPGQGEFVEIQYF. The CDR3 DNA is TGCGCCAGCGGTCCGGGACAGGGGGAATTCGTGGAGATCCAGTACTTC.

This clonotype showed up many times. The V call is TRBV5-6, the J call TRBJ1-1; TRBD1 might be the D (5 bases). This CDR3 comprises 15 residues. Trimming took 4 bases from V and 4 from J, leaving 17 bases between them. The germline V gene has CDR1 SGHDT and CDR2 YYEEEE. CDR3 loop: CASSPRWGVGTEAFF. The CDR3 coding sequence is TGTGCCAGCAGCCCTAGGTGGGGGGTCGGCACTGAAGCTTTCTTT.